The next 26 T cell receptor beta chains were all read from a single sample in a study of shared clonotypes between healthy human individuals. Clones were read by immunoSEQ multiplex PCR, and TCRdb kept only the in-frame ones, dropping some. The sample holds around 1.1 million clones; 75% to 80% are singletons and the top ten take 0.5% to 0.65%. The sequencing sample was made of memory CD4+ T cells from PBMCs. As for subset: CD45RA-negative fraction. The receptors come from a man aged 18 to 30 in good health. Some clones in this sample may be carry-over from other donors' samples.

With respect to this clone: The junction does not match germline at one end; this may be a read error. V usage is TRBV2 and J usage is TRBJ1-5, with a possible D match to TRBD1 (5 bases). The CDR3 has 13 residues. Germline-derived CDR1 and CDR2 are SNHLY and FYNNEI. The CDR3 nucleotides read TGTGCCACCAGTTCAGGGATTGCGGTGCCCCAGCATTTT. This translates into CATSSGIAVPQHF.

A remark on this clone: Other DNA sequences in this specimen translate into the identical CDR3. The rearrangement uses TRBV5-1 and TRBJ2-5; 7 bases match TRBD2. CDR1 and CDR2 from the germline V gene are SGHRS and YFSETQ. This CDR3 is built from 14 residues. Unmatched junction bases numbered 6, after V lost 2 bases and J lost 5 bases. CDR3 region: CASSFSGQGETQYF. The CDR3 DNA sequence: TGCGCCAGCAGCTTTAGCGGGCAAGGGGAGACCCAGTACTTC.

CDR3 sequence: CASSVGYPYQETQYF. CDR3 nucleotide sequence: TGTGCCAGCAGTGTGGGATATCCGTACCAAGAGACCCAGTACTTC. V is TRBV2 and J is TRBJ2-5; D unclear. V was trimmed by 4 bases and J by 0 bases, leaving 12 bases between them. Per the germline V gene, CDR1 is SNHLY and CDR2 is FYNNEI. CDR3 size: 15 residues. Full variable domain (missing parts from reference TRBV2 and TRBJ2-5): EPEVTQTPSHQVTQMGQEVILRCVPISNHLYFYWYRQILGQKVEFLVSFYNNEISEKSEIFDDQFSVERPDGSNFTLKIRSTKLEDSAMYFCASSVGYPYQETQYFGPGTRLLVL.

V and J are TRBV5-6 and TRBJ1-4; D might be TRBD1 (6 bases). Germline CDR1 SGHDT, CDR2 YYEEEE. V was pared by 4 bases and J by 8 bases, with 15 bases between. CDR3 size: 14 residues. The CDR3 nucleotides are TGTGCCAGCAGCCCCGGACAGATGGGGGAAAAACTGTTTTTT. Protein product: CASSPGQMGEKLFF.

The J gene is TRBJ1-2, the V gene TRBV28, with no clear D. The CDR3 loop spans 14 amino acids. CDR1 is MDHEN and CDR2 is SYDVKM in the germline V gene. V was clipped by 5 bases and J by 7 bases, with 17 bases between them. Here the CDR3 reads CASSPYTDSSGYTF. The CDR3 coding sequence is TGTGCCAGCAGTCCCTACACGGATTCGAGTGGCTACACCTTC.

This clone has just a few counts. V is TRBV5-1 and J is TRBJ1-1; TRBD1 agrees at 9 bases. Germline CDR1 SGHRS, CDR2 YFSETQ. CDR3 size: 16 residues. V trimming: 4 bases; J trimming: 3 bases; junction bases outside the gene matches: 10. CDR3: CASSPRTGAGDTEAFF. CDR3 DNA: TGCGCCAGCAGCCCCAGGACAGGGGCAGGTGACACTGAAGCTTTCTTT.

The rearrangement joins TRBV28 to TRBJ1-2; no firm D call. V lost 2 bases to trimming and J lost 2 bases, with 12 bases between them. The CDR3 is made up of 15 amino acids. Per the germline V gene, CDR1 is MDHEN and CDR2 is SYDVKM. For the CDR3, the DNA is TGTGCCAGCAGTTTAGGCCAAACAGAAAACTATGGCTACACCTTC. Translated, it gives CASSLGQTENYGYTF.

The DNA for the CDR3 is TGTGCCAGCAGCGTTCTGGGGAACACTGAAGCTTTCTTT. Translation: CASSVLGNTEAFF. V is TRBV11-2 and J is TRBJ1-1, with no clear D. In germline, CDR1 is SGHAT, CDR2 FQNNGV. The length of the CDR3 is 13 residues. Trimming removed 5 bases from V and 1 base from J, with 8 bases in between.

A note on this clone: The same CDR3 arises from other DNA sequences in this sample as well. The chain is built from TRBV5-1 and TRBJ1-4; D unresolved. Germline CDR1 and CDR2: SGHRS and YFSETQ. The CDR3 sequence is 12 residues long. V shed 0 bases and J shed 4 bases, with 1 base lying between them. CDR3 in amino acids: CASSLGNEKLFF. CDR3 in DNA: TGCGCCAGCAGCTTGGGTAATGAAAAACTGTTTTTT.

On this clone itself: Other DNA sequences in the same sample also yield this CDR3. The rearrangement uses TRBV5-1 and TRBJ2-1; D remains ambiguous. The germline CDR1 and CDR2 sequences are SGHRS and YFSETQ. V lost 2 bases and J 0 bases, leaving 6 bases between the germline ends. CDR3 length: 14 residues. CDR3 coding DNA: TGCGCCAGCAGCTTCGGTAGCTCCTACAATGAGCAGTTCTTC. This translates into CASSFGSSYNEQFF.

CDR3 nucleotide sequence: TGTGCCAGCAGCCGGGAGGGGGCTGCGAACACTGAAGCTTTCTTT. Residues: CASSREGAANTEAFF. The gene calls are TRBV7-8 and TRBJ1-1; 7 bases line up with TRBD1. With V trimmed by 5 bases and J by 1 base, 7 bases remained unmatched. CDR1 and CDR2 from the germline V gene are SGHVS and FQNEAQ. CDR3 size: 15 residues. Using reference TRBV7-8 and TRBJ1-1 for the parts outside the CDR3, the full variable domain is GAGVSQSPRYKVAKRGQDVALRCDPISGHVSLFWYQQALGQGPEFLTYFQNEAQLDKSGLPSDRFFAERPEGSVSTLKIQRTQQEDSAVYLCASSREGAANTEAFFGQGTRLTVV.

A remark on this clone: Other DNA sequences in this specimen translate into the identical CDR3. The chain combines TRBV2 with TRBJ1-2; D gene unclear. CDR3 length: 11 residues. Trimming cost V 2 bases and J 8 bases, with 6 bases left between them. Germline assignment: CDR1 SNHLY and CDR2 FYNNEI. The CDR3 DNA reads TGTGCCAGCAGTGAAACGGGGGGCTACACCTTC. Its protein is CASSETGGYTF.

In its sample, this clone was seen once. The rearrangement joins TRBV11-2 to TRBJ2-7, with D tentatively TRBD2 (5 bases). V was shortened by 4 bases and J by 5 bases, with 15 bases between the two germline ends. The CDR3 extends over 14 amino acids. The germline CDR1 and CDR2 sequences are SGHAT and FQNNGV. The CDR3 nucleotides are TGTGCCAGCAGCTCCTACGTTGAGGGCCACGAGCAGTACTTC. Amino acid sequence: CASSSYVEGHEQYF.

This clone was seen once. V gene TRBV7-7 combines with J gene TRBJ2-1; possible D gene TRBD1, 5 bases. CDR1 is SSHAT and CDR2 is FNYEAQ in the germline V gene (reference sequence). The CDR3 covers 14 residues. Trimming took off 0 bases at V and 5 bases at J, with 8 bases between the two ends. The CDR3: CASSLASTDNEQFF. The CDR3 DNA reads TGTGCCAGCAGCTTAGCATCGACAGACAATGAGCAGTTCTTC.

The chain employs TRBV11-2 and TRBJ1-3, with D possibly TRBD1 on 5 matching bases. CDR1 is SGHAT, CDR2 FQNNGV, per germline. With 1 base removed from V and 5 bases from J, the gap between germline ends came to 21 bases. This CDR3 spans 18 amino acids. The CDR3 nucleotides read TGTGCCAGCAGCTTAGTGGGGGTTCGGGCAGGGAGCAGAAACACCATATATTTT. This sequence encodes CASSLVGVRAGSRNTIYF.

This chain joins TRBV6-4 and TRBJ1-2; 7 bases line up with TRBD1. The germline CDR1 and CDR2 sequences are MRHNA and SNTAGT. The ends lost 6 bases at V and 2 bases at J; junction bases unmatched: 9. The CDR3 is 15 residues long. The CDR3: CASRDQGGTNYGYTF. In DNA form, the CDR3 reads TGTGCCAGCAGAGACCAGGGGGGAACAAACTATGGCTACACCTTC.

The rearrangement joins TRBV2 to TRBJ1-2, with D possibly matching TRBD1 (5 bases). V was pared by 0 bases and J by 8 bases, with 10 bases between. This CDR3 has 13 amino acids. Germline CDR1 SNHLY, CDR2 FYNNEI. CDR3 amino acids: CASSEAQGRGYTF. The CDR3 coding sequence is TGTGCCAGCAGTGAAGCCCAGGGTCGGGGCTACACCTTC.

Details on this clone: This sample also contains other DNA sequences that code for the same CDR3. This chain connects TRBV27 to TRBJ1-2; no definite D call. V dropped 3 bases and J dropped 2 bases, with 7 bases sitting between them. In germline, CDR1 is MNHEY, CDR2 SMNVEV (reference sequence). The CDR3 extends over 13 amino acids. The CDR3 sequence is CASSFRANYGYTF. CDR3 sequence (DNA): TGTGCCAGCAGTTTCCGGGCCAACTATGGCTACACCTTC.

The rearrangement links TRBV6-1 to TRBJ2-7, with D tentatively TRBD2 (5 bases). V lost 7 bases and J 5 bases, leaving 18 bases between the germline ends. There are 14 residues in the CDR3. Germline CDR1 is MNHNS and CDR2 is SASEGT. This CDR3 is CASTLGGPRDEQYF. The CDR3 nucleotides read TGTGCCAGCACTCTGGGCGGGCCTCGGGACGAGCAGTACTTC.

This chain joins TRBV7-2 and TRBJ2-7, with D tentatively TRBD2 (5 bases). V lost 5 bases to trimming and J lost 2 bases, with 10 bases between them. CDR1 and CDR2 from the germline V gene are SGHTA and FQGNSA. The CDR3 contains 13 residues. CDR3 in amino acids: CASSRTRAYEQYF. The CDR3 DNA reads as TGTGCCAGCAGCAGAACTAGGGCCTACGAGCAGTACTTC.

The chain has TRBV4-2 and TRBJ2-3; D is unclear. CDR3 length: 15 residues. Trimming pared 4 bases from V and 0 bases from J, leaving 11 bases between. Germline CDR1 LGHNA, CDR2 YNFKEQ. CDR3 protein: CASSPIGSSTDTQYF. The CDR3 bases are TGTGCCAGCAGCCCGATCGGAAGTAGCACAGATACGCAGTATTTT.

This clone was recorded a few times. The chain combines TRBV28 with TRBJ2-7; 7 positions agree with TRBD2. Unmatched junction bases numbered 11, after V lost 6 bases and J lost 3 bases. Germline V gives CDR1 MDHEN, CDR2 SYDVKM. The CDR3 consists of 15 residues. The CDR3 spells CASSPGGVTFYEQYF. Written as DNA, the CDR3 is TGTGCCAGCAGCCCGGGAGGAGTTACGTTCTACGAGCAGTACTTC.

J is TRBJ2-2 and V is TRBV4-2; D call uncertain. The germline gives CDR1 LGHNA, CDR2 YNFKEQ. With 0 bases removed from V and 0 bases from J, the gap between germline ends came to 11 bases. This CDR3 has 17 residues. As DNA, the CDR3 is TGTGCCAGCAGCCAAGATTTAAGGTTTTCGAACACCGGGGAGCTGTTTTTT. Translation gives CASSQDLRFSNTGELFF.

The chain couples TRBV19 to TRBJ1-1; perhaps TRBD1 as D (5 bases). Trimming pared 7 bases from V and 5 bases from J, leaving 14 bases between. Per the germline V gene, CDR1 is LNHDA and CDR2 is SQIVND (reference sequence). The CDR3 sequence is 13 residues long. CDR3 DNA: TGTGCCAGTATACGGATCGGGGGGACTGAAGCTTTCTTT. Encoded protein: CASIRIGGTEAFF. Full variable domain (remainder filled in from reference TRBV19 and TRBJ1-1): DGGITQSPKYLFRKEGQNVTLSCEQNLNHDAMYWYRQDPGQGLRLIYYSQIVNDFQKGDIAEGYSVSREKKESFPLTVTSAQKNPTAFYLCASIRIGGTEAFFGQGTRLTVV.

The chain carries TRBV6-5 and TRBJ2-7; no firm D call. V shed 2 bases and J shed 6 bases, with 14 bases lying between them. Germline assignment: CDR1 MNHEY and CDR2 SVGAGI. This CDR3 spans 14 amino acids. The CDR3 DNA sequence: TGTGCCAGCAGTTACCGTGAGGCATCAGTCGAGCAGTACTTC. Translated: CASSYREASVEQYF.

CDR3 protein: CASSDYSRGTSGAFGFRDTQYF. Here the CDR3 DNA reads TGCGCCAGCAGCGATTACAGCCGAGGGACTAGCGGGGCGTTTGGGTTCCGAGATACGCAGTATTTT. The chain recombines TRBV5-1 with TRBJ2-3, with TRBD2 matching over 13 bases. J gave up 5 bases and V 4 bases, and 25 bases lay outside the gene matches. Germline V lookup: CDR1 SGHRS, CDR2 YFSETQ. The CDR3 is 22 residues long.